A selection of T cell receptor beta chains follows, all from one sample in a study of blood T cell repertoires in COVID-19. Generated by immunoSEQ multiplex PCR, the TCRdb table keeps only in-frame clones and is missing some. The sample yields some 490,000 clones, 80% to 90% seen once. The specimen was PBMCs or T cells enriched from blood (not recorded which). These receptors came from a woman between 55 and 75 years old who had recovered from COVID-19. CDR3s include the opening cysteine and the closing phenylalanine or tryptophan. The D gene is left open where the match is weak. Size tells how often a clone was seen (once, few, many) or the class of an expanded clone, and some rows leave it out.

. . TRBJ2-3 TRBV7-9 13 CASGPSGTDTQYF TGTGCCAGCGGGCCTAGCGGCACAGATACGCAGTATTTT
. once TRBJ1-6 TRBV30 14 CAWNIAGVYSPLHF TGTGCCTGGAATATTGCGGGCGTTTATTCACCCCTCCACTTT
. . TRBJ1-5 TRBV10-3 13 CAIREGSHQPQHF TGTGCCATCAGAGAGGGGAGCCATCAGCCCCAGCATTTT
. once TRBJ1-2 TRBV11-2 14 CASSLAQNLYGYTF TGTGCCAGCAGCTTAGCACAGAACCTCTATGGCTACACCTTC
TRBD2 . TRBJ2-3 TRBV4-1 16 CASKISPSGGADTQYF TGCGCCAGCAAGATATCCCCGAGCGGGGGCGCAGATACGCAGTATTTT
. . TRBJ1-1 TRBV7-2 13 CASLRDRNTEAFF TGTGCCAGCCTCCGCGACAGGAACACTGAAGCCTTCTTT
. few TRBJ1-2 TRBV19 12 CASLGLGYGYTF TGTGCCAGCCTAGGACTCGGCTATGGCTACACCTTC
. . TRBJ1-5 TRBV19 15 CASTSTEGLNQPQHF TGTGCCAGTACCTCGACGGAGGGTTTAAATCAGCCCCAGCATTTT
. . TRBJ1-6 TRBV23-1 20 CASSQSPARVKPAENSPLHF TGCGCCAGCAGTCAATCACCAGCCCGGGTCAAACCCGCAGAAAATTCACCCCTCCACTTT
. . TRBJ1-2 TRBV7-9 17 CASTRGGGQGLFGGYTF TGTGCCAGCACCCGCGGGGGGGGGCAAGGGTTGTTCGGTGGCTACACCTTC
. . TRBJ1-6 TRBV5-1 15 CASSLGGLDNSPLHF TGCGCCAGCAGCTTGGGGGGCCTAGATAATTCACCCCTCCACTTT
. . TRBJ2-7 TRBV27 13 CASSLTAAYEQYF TGTGCCAGCAGTTTAACAGCTGCCTACGAGCAGTACTTC
. . TRBJ2-1 TRBV5-1 16 CASSLGLVSKLDEQFF TGCGCCAGCAGCTTGGGGCTAGTAAGTAAGTTGGATGAGCAGTTCTTC
. . TRBJ1-2 TRBV12-3/TRBV12-4 13 CASSFRGVDGYTF TGTGCCAGCAGTTTTAGGGGTGTTGATGGCTACACCTTC
. . TRBJ2-1 TRBV29-1 13 CSVPPSGGGEQFF TGCAGCGTCCCACCCAGTGGGGGCGGTGAGCAGTTCTTC
TRBD1 . TRBJ2-1 TRBV5-6 16 CASSPGTGGAYNEQFF TGTGCCAGCAGCCCGGGTACAGGGGGCGCTTACAATGAGCAGTTCTTC
TRBD1 many TRBJ2-4 TRBV19 15 CASSDDRGPKNIQYF TGTGCCAGTAGTGACGACAGGGGACCCAAAAACATTCAGTACTTC
TRBD2 . TRBJ2-3 TRBV11-2 16 CASSSWAGGYTDTQYF TGTGCCAGCAGCTCCTGGGCGGGGGGGTACACAGATACGCAGTATTTT
. . TRBJ2-7 TRBV5-8 12 CASSTVSYEQYF TGTGCCAGCAGCACGGTCTCCTACGAGCAGTACTTC
. . TRBJ2-3 TRBV4-1 17 CASSKPISPGSTDTQYF TGCGCCAGCAGCAAACCGATTAGCCCTGGGAGCACAGATACGCAGTATTTT
. . TRBJ1-5 TRBV21-1 11 CPIASDQPQHF TGCCCAATAGCTAGTGATCAGCCCCAGCATTTT
TRBD1 . TRBJ2-3 TRBV19 16 CASSPPLVAGGDTQYF TGTGCCAGTAGTCCCCCATTGGTAGCAGGGGGAGATACGCAGTATTTT
TRBD1 . TRBJ1-1 TRBV7-9 16 CASSSEKGQEGVEAFF TGTGCCAGCAGCTCCGAAAAAGGACAGGAGGGGGTTGAAGCTTTCTTT
. . TRBJ2-7 TRBV10-3 16 CAIREPLTGRTYEQYF TGTGCCATCAGGGAACCCCTGACAGGGAGGACCTACGAGCAGTACTTC
TRBD1 . TRBJ2-5 TRBV5-1 14 CASSSGQNQETQYF TGCGCCAGCAGCTCGGGACAGAACCAAGAGACCCAGTACTTC
. once TRBJ1-1 TRBV18 13 CASSRSGINEAFF TGTGCCAGCTCACGGTCAGGAATAAATGAAGCTTTCTTT
. . TRBJ1-4 TRBV5-4 14 CASSLMGVNEKLFF TGTGCCAGCAGCTTGATGGGAGTTAATGAAAAACTGTTTTTT
. . TRBJ2-2 TRBV5-1 14 CASSLDEETGELFF TGCGCCAGCAGCTTGGATGAGGAGACCGGGGAGCTGTTTTTT
TRBD1 once TRBJ1-5 TRBV7-2 15 CASSLGTGIHQPQHF TGTGCCAGCAGCTTAGGGACAGGCATACATCAGCCCCAGCATTTT
. . TRBJ2-7 TRBV9 14 CASSVGSDHYEQYF TGTGCCAGCAGCGTAGGTAGCGACCACTACGAGCAGTACTTC
. . TRBJ2-2 TRBV7-8 17 CASSFYRAGLGTGELFF TGTGCCAGCAGCTTCTATAGAGCAGGGCTGGGGACCGGGGAGCTGTTTTTT
. . TRBJ2-3 TRBV10-1 12 CASSARGDTQYF TGCGCCAGCAGTGCCCGAGGTGATACGCAGTATTTT
TRBD2 . TRBJ2-7 TRBV4-2 16 CASSQDWTSGSYEQYF TGTGCCAGCAGCCAAGACTGGACTAGCGGGTCCTACGAGCAGTACTTC
TRBD2 . TRBJ2-2 TRBV7-9 17 CASSLAGGLAGTGELFF TGTGCCAGCAGCTTAGCCGGGGGTCTAGCGGGGACCGGGGAGCTGTTTTTT
TRBD1 . TRBJ2-3 TRBV5-6 15 CASSLGQGGLDTQYF TGTGCCAGCAGCTTGGGACAGGGCGGATTGGATACGCAGTATTTT
TRBD1 . TRBJ2-2 TRBV2 16 CASSLTGGNLAGELFF TGTGCCAGCAGCCTAACAGGGGGAAATTTGGCCGGGGAGCTGTTTTTT
TRBD1 . TRBJ2-3 TRBV29-1 13 CSVLGQGEDTQYF TGCAGCGTTTTGGGACAGGGCGAGGATACGCAGTATTTT